One and the same sample provided the 17 T cell receptor beta chains below, sequenced in a study of shared clonotypes between healthy human individuals. Here immunoSEQ multiplex PCR was the method, and the copy in TCRdb shows in-frame clones only, minus some. The sample holds a few million clones, roughly 90% seen once. Material for sequencing was naive CD4+ T cells from PBMCs. Described subset: CD45RA+ positively selected. These receptors all stem from a young man in good health. Some clones in this sample may be carry-over from other donors' samples.

The V gene is TRBV7-9, the J gene TRBJ2-7, with 7 bases that match TRBD2. The CDR3 consists of 15 residues. J gave up 2 bases and V 5 bases, and 9 bases lay outside the gene matches. The germline V gene encodes CDR1 SEHNR and CDR2 FQNEAQ (reference sequence). The DNA for the CDR3 is TGTGCCAGCAGCCCTATTACTAGCGTGCCCTACGAGCAGTACTTC. It encodes CASSPITSVPYEQYF.

The chain is built from TRBV4-3 and TRBJ1-4; a possible D gene is TRBD1 (5 bases). Germline V gene sequence: CDR1 LGHNA, CDR2 YSLEER. The ends were cut back, 4 bases at V and 1 base at J, with 13 bases in the middle. The CDR3 runs to 16 residues. CDR3: CASSRGNSLTNEKLFF. In DNA, the CDR3 is TGCGCCAGCAGCCGGGGCAATTCACTAACTAATGAAAAACTGTTTTTT.

The chain couples TRBV2 to TRBJ2-3; possible D gene TRBD2, 7 bases. Trimming cost V 8 bases and J 2 bases, with 14 bases left between them. This CDR3 spans 14 amino acids. Germline CDR1 and CDR2: SNHLY and FYNNEI. The CDR3 sequence is CASFAGGATDTQYF. In DNA, the CDR3 is TGTGCCAGCTTTGCTGGGGGGGCCACAGATACGCAGTATTTT.

This chain uses TRBV18 with TRBJ2-2; TRBD2 matches at 7 bases. J lost 5 bases, V lost 0 bases, and 9 bases had no gene match. The CDR3 sequence is 17 residues long. CDR1 is KGHSH, CDR2 LQKENI, per germline. CDR3 coding DNA: TGTGCCAGCTCACCACCGACCGGGCCGGGGGGAACCGGGGAGCTGTTTTTT. Protein sequence: CASSPPTGPGGTGELFF.

The table lists this clone with a few counts. This sequence joins TRBV27 and TRBJ1-1; D unclear. The V end lost 4 bases, the J end lost 7 bases, and 22 bases lay between the germline ends. Germline CDR1 reads MNHEY; CDR2 reads SMNVEV (reference sequence). There are 16 residues in the CDR3. CDR3 region: CASSSPRRDPTNEAFF. CDR3 nucleotide sequence: TGTGCCAGCAGTTCCCCACGCCGGGATCCCACGAATGAAGCTTTCTTT.

The chain joins TRBV7-9 to TRBJ2-5; D gene uncertain. Trimming took off 0 bases at V and 2 bases at J, with 10 bases between the two ends. The CDR3 consists of 15 residues. Germline CDR1 and CDR2: SEHNR and FQNEAQ (reference sequence). The CDR3 protein is CASSLALAAQETQYF. CDR3 nucleotide sequence: TGTGCCAGCAGCTTAGCGCTGGCGGCACAAGAGACCCAGTACTTC.

The chain recombines TRBV27 with TRBJ2-1; D is undetermined. Trimming shortened V by 6 bases and J by 1 base, and 22 bases separated the two germline ends. The CDR3 totals 18 residues. Looked up from germline, CDR1 is MNHEY and CDR2 is SMNVEV (reference sequence). CDR3 region: CASSKTVAPVRSYNEQFF. CDR3 in DNA: TGTGCCAGCAGCAAAACGGTAGCACCAGTGAGGTCCTACAATGAGCAGTTCTTC.

The V and J genes are TRBV5-4 and TRBJ2-5; D is unresolved. Trimming removed 7 bases at V and 7 bases at J, with 14 bases between. The CDR3 is 12 amino acids. From germline, CDR1 is SGHNT and CDR2 YYREEE (reference sequence). CDR3 nucleotide sequence: TGTGCCAGCGCGACCACTCTCGGGACCCAGTACTTC. It is translated as CASATTLGTQYF.

The genes are TRBV28 and TRBJ1-5; D perhaps matches TRBD1 (6 bases). CDR1 MDHEN and CDR2 SYDVKM come from the germline V gene. V lost 3 bases, J lost 0 bases, and 12 bases lay in between. This CDR3 has 16 amino acids. In nucleotides, the CDR3 is TGTGCCAGCAGTTTGTTTCAGGGGATTAGCAATCAGCCCCAGCATTTT. Its protein product is CASSLFQGISNQPQHF.

The chain links TRBV5-4 to TRBJ2-2, with a weak D call TRBD2 (5 bases). The germline V gene encodes CDR1 SGHNT and CDR2 YYREEE (reference sequence). The CDR3 runs 16 residues. V lost 4 bases and J lost 1, with 14 bases in between. As DNA, the CDR3 is TGTGCCAGCAGCACCCGGACTCGACAGAACACCGGGGAGCTGTTTTTT. Translated, it gives CASSTRTRQNTGELFF.

The J gene is TRBJ1-1, the V gene TRBV28; D uncertain. Trimming took off 8 bases at V and 1 base at J, with 11 bases between the two ends. Germline V gene data show CDR1 as MDHEN and CDR2 as SYDVKM. CDR3 length equals 13 residues. The CDR3 region is CASGLRRNTEAFF. The CDR3 region has the DNA TGTGCCAGCGGACTCCGCCGGAACACTGAAGCTTTCTTT.

This chain connects TRBV5-4 to TRBJ1-2; D possibly corresponds to TRBD1 (6 bases). The CDR3 is 15 amino acids. Trimming removed 4 bases from V and 3 bases from J, with 16 bases in between. Germline CDR1 and CDR2: SGHNT and YYREEE (reference sequence). The CDR3 DNA follows: TGTGCCAGCAGCATGAGAACACAGGGCTACTATGGCTACACCTTC. This codes for CASSMRTQGYYGYTF.

This clone has a single count. This chain uses TRBV18 with TRBJ2-1, with D possibly TRBD2 on 5 matching bases. Per germline, CDR1 KGHSH and CDR2 LQKENI. The CDR3 is made up of 16 amino acids. Trimming pared 6 bases from V and 8 bases from J, leaving 23 bases between. The CDR3: CASSSLQGRGSDEQFF. CDR3 in DNA: TGTGCCAGCTCGTCGCTACAAGGGAGAGGGAGCGATGAGCAGTTCTTC.

The DNA for the CDR3 is TGCGCCAGCAGCTTACAAGACAGGGGGATAGAGACGCAGTATTTT. Its protein product is CASSLQDRGIETQYF. The chain recombines TRBV5-1 with TRBJ2-3; 9 nucleotides line up with TRBD1. CDR1 SGHRS and CDR2 YFSETQ come from the germline V gene. The CDR3 has 15 residues. J lost 9 bases, V lost 2 bases, and 10 bases had no gene match.

V usage is TRBV2 and J usage is TRBJ1-1; a weak D match, TRBD1 (5 bases). Germline V lookup: CDR1 SNHLY, CDR2 FYNNEI. Deletions cut 6 bases from V and 0 bases from J, with 8 bases between. CDR3 length: 13 amino acids. DNA for the CDR3: TGTGCCAGCAGGACGACAGTGAACACTGAAGCTTTCTTT. This gives the protein CASRTTVNTEAFF.

This sequence joins TRBV5-1 and TRBJ2-6; D unresolved. V shed 4 bases and J shed 4 bases, with 12 bases lying between them. The germline V gene encodes CDR1 SGHRS and CDR2 YFSETQ. The CDR3 is 15 amino acids. CDR3 DNA sequence: TGCGCCAGCAGCGGTGCAGCTTCCGGGGCCAACGTCCTGACTTTC. This encodes CASSGAASGANVLTF.

The genes are TRBV15 and TRBJ2-1; 10 bases agree with TRBD2. Germline V CDR1 and CDR2: LNHNV, YYDKDF (reference sequence). Unmatched junction bases numbered 19, after V lost 0 bases and J lost 8 bases. CDR3 length equals 20 residues. In DNA, the CDR3 is TGTGCCACCAGCAGAGATTTTTGGCTAGCGGGGGCAGATCCTAAGGATGAGCAGTTCTTC. Residues: CATSRDFWLAGADPKDEQFF.